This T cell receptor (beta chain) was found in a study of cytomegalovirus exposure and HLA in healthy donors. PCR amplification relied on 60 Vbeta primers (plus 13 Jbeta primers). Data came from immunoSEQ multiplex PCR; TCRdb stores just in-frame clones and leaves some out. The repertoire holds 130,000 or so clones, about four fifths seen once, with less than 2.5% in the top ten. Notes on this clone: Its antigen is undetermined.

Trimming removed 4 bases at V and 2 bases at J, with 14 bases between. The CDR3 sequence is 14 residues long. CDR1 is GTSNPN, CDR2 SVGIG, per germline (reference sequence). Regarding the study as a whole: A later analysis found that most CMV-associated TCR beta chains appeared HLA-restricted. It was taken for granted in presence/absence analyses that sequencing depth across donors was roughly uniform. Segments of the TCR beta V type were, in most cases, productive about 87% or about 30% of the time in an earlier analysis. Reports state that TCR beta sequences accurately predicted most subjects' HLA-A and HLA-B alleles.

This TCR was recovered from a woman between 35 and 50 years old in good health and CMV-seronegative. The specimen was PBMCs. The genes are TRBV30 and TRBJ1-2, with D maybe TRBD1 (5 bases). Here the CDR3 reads CAWTAGGWNYGYTF. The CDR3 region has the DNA TGTGCCTGGACCGCGGGGGGTTGGAACTATGGCTACACCTTC.